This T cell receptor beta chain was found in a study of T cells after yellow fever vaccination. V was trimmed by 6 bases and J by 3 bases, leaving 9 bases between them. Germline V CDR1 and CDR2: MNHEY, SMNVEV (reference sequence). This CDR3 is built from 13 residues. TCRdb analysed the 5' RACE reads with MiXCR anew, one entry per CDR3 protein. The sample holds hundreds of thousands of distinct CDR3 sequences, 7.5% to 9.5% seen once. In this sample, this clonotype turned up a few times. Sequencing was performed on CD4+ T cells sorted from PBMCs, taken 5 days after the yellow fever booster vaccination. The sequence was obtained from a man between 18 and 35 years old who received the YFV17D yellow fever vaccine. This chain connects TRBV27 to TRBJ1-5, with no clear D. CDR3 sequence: CASRMLTNQPQHF. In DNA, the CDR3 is TGTGCCAGCAGGATGTTGACCAATCAGCCCCAGCATTTT.